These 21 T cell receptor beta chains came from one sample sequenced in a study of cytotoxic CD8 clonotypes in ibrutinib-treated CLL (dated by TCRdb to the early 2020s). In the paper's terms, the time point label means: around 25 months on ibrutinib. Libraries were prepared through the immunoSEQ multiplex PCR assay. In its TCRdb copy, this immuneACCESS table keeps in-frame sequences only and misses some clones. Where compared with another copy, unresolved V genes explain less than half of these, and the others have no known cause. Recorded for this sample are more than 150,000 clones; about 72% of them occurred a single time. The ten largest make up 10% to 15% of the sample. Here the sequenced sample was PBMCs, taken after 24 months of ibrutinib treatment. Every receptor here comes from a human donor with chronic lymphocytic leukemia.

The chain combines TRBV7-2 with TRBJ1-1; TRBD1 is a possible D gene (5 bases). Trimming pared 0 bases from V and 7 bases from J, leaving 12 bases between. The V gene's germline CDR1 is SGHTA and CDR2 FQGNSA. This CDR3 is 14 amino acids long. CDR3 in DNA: TGTGCCAGCAGCTTAGCAGGGACGTCACTTGAAGCTTTCTTT. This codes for CASSLAGTSLEAFF.

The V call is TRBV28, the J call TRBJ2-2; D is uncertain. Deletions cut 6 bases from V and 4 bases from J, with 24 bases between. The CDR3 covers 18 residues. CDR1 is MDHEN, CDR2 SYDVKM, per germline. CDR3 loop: CASSRNPRTEKFTGELFF. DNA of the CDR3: TGTGCCAGCAGCAGGAACCCAAGGACGGAGAAATTCACCGGGGAGCTGTTTTTT. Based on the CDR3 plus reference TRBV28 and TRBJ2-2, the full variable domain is DVKVTQSSRYLVKRTGEKVFLECVQDMDHENMFWYRQDPGLGLRLIYFSYDVKMKEKGDIPEGYSVSREKKERFSLILESASTNQTSMYLCASSRNPRTEKFTGELFFGEGSRLTVL.

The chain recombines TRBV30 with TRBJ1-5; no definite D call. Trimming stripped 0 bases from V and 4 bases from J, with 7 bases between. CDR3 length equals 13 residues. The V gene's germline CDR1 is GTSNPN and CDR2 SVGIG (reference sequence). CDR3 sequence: CAWSVSVNQPQHF. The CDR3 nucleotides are TGTGCCTGGAGTGTATCGGTTAATCAGCCCCAGCATTTT.

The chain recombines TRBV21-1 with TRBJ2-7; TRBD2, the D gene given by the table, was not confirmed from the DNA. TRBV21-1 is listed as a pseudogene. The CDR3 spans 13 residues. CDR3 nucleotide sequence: TGTGCCAGCAGCAAGGAGCGGCGTTACGAGCAGTACTTC. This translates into CASSKERRYEQYF.

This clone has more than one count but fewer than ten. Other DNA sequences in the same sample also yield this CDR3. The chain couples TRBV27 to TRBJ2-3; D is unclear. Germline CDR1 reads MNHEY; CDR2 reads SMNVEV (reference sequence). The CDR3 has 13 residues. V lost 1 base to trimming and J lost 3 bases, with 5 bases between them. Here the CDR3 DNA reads TGTGCCAGCAGTTTATTGGGAACAGATACGCAGTATTTT. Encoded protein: CASSLLGTDTQYF.

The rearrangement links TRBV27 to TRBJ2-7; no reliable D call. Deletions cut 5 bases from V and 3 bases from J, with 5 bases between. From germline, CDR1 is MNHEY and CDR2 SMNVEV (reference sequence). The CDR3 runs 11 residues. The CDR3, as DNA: TGTGCCAGCAGTAACTACTACGAGCAGTACTTC. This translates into CASSNYYEQYF.

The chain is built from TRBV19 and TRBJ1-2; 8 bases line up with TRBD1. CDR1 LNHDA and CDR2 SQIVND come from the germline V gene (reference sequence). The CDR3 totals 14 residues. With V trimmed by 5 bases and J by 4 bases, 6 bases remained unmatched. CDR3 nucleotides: TGTGCCAGTAGTTCGGGGACAGGCTCCTATGGCTACACCTTC. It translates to CASSSGTGSYGYTF.

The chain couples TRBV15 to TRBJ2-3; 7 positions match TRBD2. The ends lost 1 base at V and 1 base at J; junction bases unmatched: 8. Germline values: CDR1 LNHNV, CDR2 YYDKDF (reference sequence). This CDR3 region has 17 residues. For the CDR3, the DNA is TGTGCCACCAGCAGAGTCTCTGCGGGAGTGGGCACAGATACGCAGTATTTT. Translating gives CATSRVSAGVGTDTQYF.

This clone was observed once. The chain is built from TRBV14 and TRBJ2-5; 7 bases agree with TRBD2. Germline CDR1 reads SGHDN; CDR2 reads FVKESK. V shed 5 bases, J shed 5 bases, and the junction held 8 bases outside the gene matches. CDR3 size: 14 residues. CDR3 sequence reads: CASSRDLRGETQYF. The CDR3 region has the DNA TGTGCCAGCAGCAGGGATCTGCGGGGGGAGACCCAGTACTTC.

The DNA for the CDR3 is TGTGCCAGCAACCAGGGGGGAGGCAATCAGCCCCAGCATTTT. This translates into CASNQGGGNQPQHF. V and J are TRBV7-2 and TRBJ1-5; 7 nucleotides agree with TRBD1. This CDR3 spans 14 amino acids. Trimming at V came to 7 bases and at J to 2 bases, leaving 5 bases not matched to a gene. CDR1 is SGHTA and CDR2 is FQGNSA in the germline V gene.

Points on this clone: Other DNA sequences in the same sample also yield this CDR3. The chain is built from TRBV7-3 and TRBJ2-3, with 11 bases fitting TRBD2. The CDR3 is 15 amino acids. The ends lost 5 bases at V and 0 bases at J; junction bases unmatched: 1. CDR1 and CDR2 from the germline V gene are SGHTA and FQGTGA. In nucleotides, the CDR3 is TGTGCCAGCAGCCGGACTAGCGGGAGCACAGATACGCAGTATTTT. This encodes CASSRTSGSTDTQYF.

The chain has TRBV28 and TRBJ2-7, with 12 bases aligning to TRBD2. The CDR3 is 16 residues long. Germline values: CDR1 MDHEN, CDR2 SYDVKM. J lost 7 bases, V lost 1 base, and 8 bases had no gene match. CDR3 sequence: CASSLYLAGGPWEQYF. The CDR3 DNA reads TGTGCCAGCAGTTTATATCTAGCGGGAGGGCCGTGGGAGCAGTACTTC.

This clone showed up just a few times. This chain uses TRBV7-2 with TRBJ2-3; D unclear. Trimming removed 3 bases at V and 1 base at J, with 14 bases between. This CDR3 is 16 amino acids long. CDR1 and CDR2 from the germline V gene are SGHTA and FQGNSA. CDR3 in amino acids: CASSFSPEPGTDTQYF. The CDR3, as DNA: TGTGCCAGCAGCTTCTCCCCCGAACCCGGCACAGATACGCAGTATTTT.

CDR3 in amino acids: CASSLEGRGSYEQYF. The CDR3 DNA reads as TGCGCCAGCAGCTTGGAAGGACGGGGCTCCTACGAGCAGTACTTC. The V call is TRBV5-1, the J call TRBJ2-7; D might be TRBD2 (5 bases). The CDR3 runs to 15 residues. The V end was cut by 0 bases, the J end by 0 bases, with 10 bases between. CDR1 is SGHRS and CDR2 is YFSETQ in the germline V gene.

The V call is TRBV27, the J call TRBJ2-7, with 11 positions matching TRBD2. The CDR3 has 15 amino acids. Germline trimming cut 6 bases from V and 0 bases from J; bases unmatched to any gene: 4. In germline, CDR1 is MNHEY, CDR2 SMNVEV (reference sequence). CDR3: CASSTGTSGSYEQYF. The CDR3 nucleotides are TGTGCCAGCAGCACCGGGACTAGCGGCTCCTACGAGCAGTACTTC.

CDR3 coding DNA: TGTGCCAGCAGCGTAAGGGGAGGGTCGAAAGCTCCGGGGGAGCTGTTTTTT. Translation: CASSVRGGSKAPGELFF. V is TRBV9 and J is TRBJ2-2; 7 nucleotides align to TRBD2. V gave up 1 base and J gave up 8 bases; unmatched junction bases: 14. CDR3 length: 17 amino acids. In germline, CDR1 is SGDLS, CDR2 YYNGEE.

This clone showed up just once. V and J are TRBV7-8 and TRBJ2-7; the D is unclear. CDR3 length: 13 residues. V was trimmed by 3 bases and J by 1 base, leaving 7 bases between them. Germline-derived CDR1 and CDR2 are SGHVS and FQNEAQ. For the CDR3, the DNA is TGTGCCAGCAGCTTTACGCAATCCTACGAGCAGTACTTC. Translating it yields CASSFTQSYEQYF.

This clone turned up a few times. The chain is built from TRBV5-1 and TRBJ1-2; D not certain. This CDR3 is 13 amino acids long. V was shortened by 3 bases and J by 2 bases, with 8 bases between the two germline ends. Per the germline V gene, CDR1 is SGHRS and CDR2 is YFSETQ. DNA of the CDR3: TGCGCCAGCAGCTCCACCCCAAACTATGGCTACACCTTC. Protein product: CASSSTPNYGYTF.

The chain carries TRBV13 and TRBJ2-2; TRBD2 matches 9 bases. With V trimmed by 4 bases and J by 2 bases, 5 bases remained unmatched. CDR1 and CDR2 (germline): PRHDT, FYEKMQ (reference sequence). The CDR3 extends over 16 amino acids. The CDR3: CASSSVAGANTGELFF. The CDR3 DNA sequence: TGTGCCAGCAGCTCCGTAGCGGGGGCAAACACCGGGGAGCTGTTTTTT.

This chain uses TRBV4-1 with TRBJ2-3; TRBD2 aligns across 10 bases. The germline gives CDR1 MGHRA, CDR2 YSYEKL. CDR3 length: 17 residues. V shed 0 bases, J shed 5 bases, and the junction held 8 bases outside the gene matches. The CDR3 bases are TGCGCCAGCAGCCAAGATTTGCTAGCGGGAGTTATAGATACGCAGTATTTT. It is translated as CASSQDLLAGVIDTQYF.

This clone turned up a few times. CDR3 protein: CASSPKLTGQGENNGYTF. DNA for the CDR3: TGTGCCAGCAGCCCTAAACTCACGGGACAGGGTGAGAACAATGGCTACACCTTC. The chain combines TRBV5-4 with TRBJ1-2; 9 bases map to TRBD1. The V and J ends lost 4 bases and 6 bases, in that order; junction bases with no gene match: 19. In germline, CDR1 is SGHNT, CDR2 YYREEE (reference sequence). The CDR3 runs to 18 residues.